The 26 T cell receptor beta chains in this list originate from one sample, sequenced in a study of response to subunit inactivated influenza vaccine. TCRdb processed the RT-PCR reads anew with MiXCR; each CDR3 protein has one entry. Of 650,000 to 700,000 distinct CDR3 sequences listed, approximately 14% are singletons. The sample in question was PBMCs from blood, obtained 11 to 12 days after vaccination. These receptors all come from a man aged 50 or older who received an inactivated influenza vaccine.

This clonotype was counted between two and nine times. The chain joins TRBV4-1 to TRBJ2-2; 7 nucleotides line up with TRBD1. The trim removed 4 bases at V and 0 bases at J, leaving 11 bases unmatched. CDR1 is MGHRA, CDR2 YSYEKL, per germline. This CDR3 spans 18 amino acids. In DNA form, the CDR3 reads TGCGCCAGCAGCCTCATAATCGACAGGGCCGCGAACACCGGGGAGCTGTTTTTT. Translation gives CASSLIIDRAANTGELFF.

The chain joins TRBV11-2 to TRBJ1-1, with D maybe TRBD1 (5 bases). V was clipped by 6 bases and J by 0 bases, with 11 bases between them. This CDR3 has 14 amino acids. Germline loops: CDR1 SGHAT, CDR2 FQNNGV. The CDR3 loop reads CASSSDIMNTEAFF. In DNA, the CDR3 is TGTGCCAGCAGTTCGGACATAATGAACACTGAAGCTTTCTTT.

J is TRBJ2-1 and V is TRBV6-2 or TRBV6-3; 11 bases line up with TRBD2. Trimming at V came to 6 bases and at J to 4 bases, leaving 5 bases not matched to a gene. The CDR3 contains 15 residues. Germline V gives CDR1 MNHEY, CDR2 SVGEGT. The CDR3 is CASSIAGGKYNEQFF. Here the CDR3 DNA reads TGTGCCAGCAGCATAGCGGGAGGGAAATACAATGAGCAGTTCTTC.

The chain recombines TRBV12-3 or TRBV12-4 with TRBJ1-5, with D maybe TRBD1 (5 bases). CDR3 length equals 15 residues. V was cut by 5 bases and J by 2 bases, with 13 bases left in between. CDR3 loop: CASSLGVAGNQPQHF. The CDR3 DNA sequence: TGTGCCAGCAGTCTAGGGGTTGCAGGCAATCAGCCCCAGCATTTT.

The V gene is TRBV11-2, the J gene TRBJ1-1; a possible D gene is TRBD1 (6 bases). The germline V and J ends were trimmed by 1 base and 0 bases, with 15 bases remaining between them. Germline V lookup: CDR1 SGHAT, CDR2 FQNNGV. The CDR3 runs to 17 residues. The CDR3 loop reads CASSLAVRGGMNTEAFF. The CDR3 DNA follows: TGTGCCAGCAGCTTAGCTGTCAGGGGCGGTATGAACACTGAAGCTTTCTTT. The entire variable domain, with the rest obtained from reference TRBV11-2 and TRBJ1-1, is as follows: EAGVAQSPRYKIIEKRQSVAFWCNPISGHATLYWYQQILGQGPKLLIQFQNNGVVDDSQLPKDRFSAERLKGVDSTLKIQPAKLEDSAVYLCASSLAVRGGMNTEAFFGQGTRLTVV.

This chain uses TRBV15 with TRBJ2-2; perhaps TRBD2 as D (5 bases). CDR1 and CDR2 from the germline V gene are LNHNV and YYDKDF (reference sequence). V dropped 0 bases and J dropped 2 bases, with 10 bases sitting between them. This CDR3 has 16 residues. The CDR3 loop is CATSRDQGRNTGELFF. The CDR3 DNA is TGTGCCACCAGCAGAGATCAAGGGAGAAACACCGGGGAGCTGTTTTTT.

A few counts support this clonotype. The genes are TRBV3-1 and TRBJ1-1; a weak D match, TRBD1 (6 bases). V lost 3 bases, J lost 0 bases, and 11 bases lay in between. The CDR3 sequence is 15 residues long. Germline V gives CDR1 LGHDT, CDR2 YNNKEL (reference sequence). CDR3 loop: CASSQITGMNTEAFF. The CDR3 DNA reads TGTGCCAGCAGCCAGATAACAGGGATGAACACTGAAGCTTTCTTT. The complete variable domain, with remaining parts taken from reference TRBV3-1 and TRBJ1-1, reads DTAVSQTPKYLVTQMGNDKSIKCEQNLGHDTMYWYKQDSKKFLKIMFSYNNKELIINETVPNRFSPKSPDKAHLNLHINSLELGDSAVYFCASSQITGMNTEAFFGQGTRLTVV.

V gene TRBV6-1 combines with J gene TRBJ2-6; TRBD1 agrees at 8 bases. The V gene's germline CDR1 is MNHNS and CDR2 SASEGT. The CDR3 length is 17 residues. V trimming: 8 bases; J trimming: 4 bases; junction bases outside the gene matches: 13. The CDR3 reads CASARPQGASGANVLTF. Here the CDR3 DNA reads TGTGCCAGCGCCCGACCCCAGGGGGCGTCCGGGGCCAACGTCCTGACTTTC.

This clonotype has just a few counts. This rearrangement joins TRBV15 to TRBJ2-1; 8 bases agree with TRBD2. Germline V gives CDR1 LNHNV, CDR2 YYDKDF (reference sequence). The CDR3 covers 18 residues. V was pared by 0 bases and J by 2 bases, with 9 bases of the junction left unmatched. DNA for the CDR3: TGTGCCACCAGCAGAGATACGCCTAGCGGGCTAACCTACAATGAGCAGTTCTTC. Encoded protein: CATSRDTPSGLTYNEQFF. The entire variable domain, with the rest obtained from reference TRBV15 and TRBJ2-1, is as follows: DAMVIQNPRYQVTQFGKPVTLSCSQTLNHNVMYWYQQKSSQAPKLLFHYYDKDFNNEADTPDNFQSRRPNTSFCFLDIRSPGLGDTAMYLCATSRDTPSGLTYNEQFFGPGTRLTVL.

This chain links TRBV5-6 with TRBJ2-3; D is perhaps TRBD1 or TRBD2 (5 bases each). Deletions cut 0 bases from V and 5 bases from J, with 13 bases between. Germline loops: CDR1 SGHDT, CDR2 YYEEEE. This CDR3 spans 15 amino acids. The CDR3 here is CASSLDRTGLDTQYF. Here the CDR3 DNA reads TGTGCCAGCAGCTTGGACAGGACGGGATTAGATACGCAGTATTTT.

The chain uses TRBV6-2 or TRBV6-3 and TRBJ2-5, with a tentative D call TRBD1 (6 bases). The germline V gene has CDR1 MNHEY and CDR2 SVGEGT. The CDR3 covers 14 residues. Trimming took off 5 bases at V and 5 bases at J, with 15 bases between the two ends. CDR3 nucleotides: TGTGCCAGCAGTCCCAGACAGGATTGGGAGACCCAGTACTTC. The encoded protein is CASSPRQDWETQYF.

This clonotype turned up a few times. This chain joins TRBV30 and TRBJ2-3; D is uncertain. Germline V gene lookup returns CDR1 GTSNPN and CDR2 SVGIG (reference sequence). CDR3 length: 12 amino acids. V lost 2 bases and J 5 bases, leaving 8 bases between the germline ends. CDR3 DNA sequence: TGTGCCTGGAGTTTAAGGATAGATACGCAGTATTTT. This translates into CAWSLRIDTQYF.

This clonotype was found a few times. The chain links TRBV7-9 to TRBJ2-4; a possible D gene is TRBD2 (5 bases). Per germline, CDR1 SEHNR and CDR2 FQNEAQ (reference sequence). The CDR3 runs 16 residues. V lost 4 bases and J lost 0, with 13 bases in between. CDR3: CASSSRDFVAKNIQYF. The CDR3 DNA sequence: TGTGCCAGCAGCTCCCGGGATTTCGTAGCCAAAAACATTCAGTACTTC.

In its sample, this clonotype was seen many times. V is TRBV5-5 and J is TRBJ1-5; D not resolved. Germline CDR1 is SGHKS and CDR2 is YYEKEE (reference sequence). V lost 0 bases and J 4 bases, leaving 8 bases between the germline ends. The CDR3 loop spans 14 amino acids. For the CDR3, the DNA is TGTGCCAGCAGCTTGGCTATGGTGAATCAGCCCCAGCATTTT. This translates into CASSLAMVNQPQHF.

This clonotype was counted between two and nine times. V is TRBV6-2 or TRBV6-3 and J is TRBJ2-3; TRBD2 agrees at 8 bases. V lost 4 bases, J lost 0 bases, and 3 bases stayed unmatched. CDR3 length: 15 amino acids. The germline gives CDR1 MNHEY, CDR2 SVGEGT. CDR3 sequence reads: CASSSSGLSTDTQYF. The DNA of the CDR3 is TGTGCCAGCAGTTCTAGCGGGCTTAGCACAGATACGCAGTATTTT.

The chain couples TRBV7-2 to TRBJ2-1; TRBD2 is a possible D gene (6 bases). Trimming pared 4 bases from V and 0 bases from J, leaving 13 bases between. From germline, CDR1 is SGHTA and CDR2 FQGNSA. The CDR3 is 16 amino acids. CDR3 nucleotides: TGTGCCAGCAGCTCCCGGTTAGCGGACTCCTACAATGAGCAGTTCTTC. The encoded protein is CASSSRLADSYNEQFF.

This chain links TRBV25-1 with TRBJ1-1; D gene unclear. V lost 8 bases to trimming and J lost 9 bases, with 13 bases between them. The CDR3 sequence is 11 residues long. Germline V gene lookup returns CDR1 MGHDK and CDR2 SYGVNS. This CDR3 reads CASSRAAQAFF. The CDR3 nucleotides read TGTGCCAGCTCGCGGGCAGCCCAAGCTTTCTTT.

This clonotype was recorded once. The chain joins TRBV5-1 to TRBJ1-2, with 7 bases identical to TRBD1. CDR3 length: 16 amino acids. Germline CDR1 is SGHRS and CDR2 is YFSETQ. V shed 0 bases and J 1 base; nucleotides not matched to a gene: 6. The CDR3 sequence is CASSLETGLFNYGYTF. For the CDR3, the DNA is TGCGCCAGCAGCTTGGAGACAGGGCTTTTTAACTATGGCTACACCTTC.

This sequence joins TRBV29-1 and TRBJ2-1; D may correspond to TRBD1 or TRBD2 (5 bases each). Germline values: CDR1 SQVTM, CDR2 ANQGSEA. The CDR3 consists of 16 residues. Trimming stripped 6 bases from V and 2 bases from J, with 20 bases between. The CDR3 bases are TGCAGCGTCCGAGAGGGGACCGGCAGGGCCTACAATGAGCAGTTCTTC. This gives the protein CSVREGTGRAYNEQFF.

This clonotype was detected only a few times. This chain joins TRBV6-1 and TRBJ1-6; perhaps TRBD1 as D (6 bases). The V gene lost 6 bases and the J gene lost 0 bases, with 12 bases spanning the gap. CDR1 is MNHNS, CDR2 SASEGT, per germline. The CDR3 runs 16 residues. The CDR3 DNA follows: TGTGCCAGCAGATCGACAGGCACCTCCTATAATTCACCCCTCCACTTT. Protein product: CASRSTGTSYNSPLHF.

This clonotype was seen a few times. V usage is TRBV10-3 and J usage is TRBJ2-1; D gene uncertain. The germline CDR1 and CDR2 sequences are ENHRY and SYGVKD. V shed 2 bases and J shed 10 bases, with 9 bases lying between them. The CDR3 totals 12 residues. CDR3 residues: CAISEGDQEQFF. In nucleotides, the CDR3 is TGTGCCATCAGTGAGGGAGACCAGGAGCAGTTCTTC.

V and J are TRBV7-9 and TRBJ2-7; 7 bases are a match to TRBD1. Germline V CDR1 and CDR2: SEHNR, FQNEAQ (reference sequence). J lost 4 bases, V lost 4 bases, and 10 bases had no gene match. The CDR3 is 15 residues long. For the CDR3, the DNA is TGTGCCAGCAGCTCTACCCGGGACAGACTATACGAGCAGTACTTC. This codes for CASSSTRDRLYEQYF.

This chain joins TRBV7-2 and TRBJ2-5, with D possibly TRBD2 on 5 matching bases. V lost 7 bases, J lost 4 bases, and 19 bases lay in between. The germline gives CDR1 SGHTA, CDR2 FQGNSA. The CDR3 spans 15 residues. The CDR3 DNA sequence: TGTGCCAGCAATTTTGAGGGTTTGACCTCAGAGACCCAGTACTTC. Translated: CASNFEGLTSETQYF.

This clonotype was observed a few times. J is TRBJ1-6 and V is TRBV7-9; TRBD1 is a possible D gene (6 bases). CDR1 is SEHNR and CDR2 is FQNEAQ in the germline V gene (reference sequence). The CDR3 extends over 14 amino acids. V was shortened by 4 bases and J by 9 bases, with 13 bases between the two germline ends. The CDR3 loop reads CASSYREQGSPLHF. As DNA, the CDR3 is TGTGCCAGCAGCTACAGAGAACAGGGTTCACCCCTCCACTTT.

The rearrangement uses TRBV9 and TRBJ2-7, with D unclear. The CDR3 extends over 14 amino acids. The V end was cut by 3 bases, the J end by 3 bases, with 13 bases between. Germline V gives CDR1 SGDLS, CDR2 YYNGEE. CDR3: CASSATSDRYEQYF. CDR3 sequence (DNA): TGTGCCAGCAGCGCAACATCAGACCGCTACGAGCAGTACTTC.

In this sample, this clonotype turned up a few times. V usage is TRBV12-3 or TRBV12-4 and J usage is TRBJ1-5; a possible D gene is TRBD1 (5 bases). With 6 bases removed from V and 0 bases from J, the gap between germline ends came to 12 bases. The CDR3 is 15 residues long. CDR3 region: CASSLRVHSNQPQHF. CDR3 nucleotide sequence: TGTGCCAGCAGCCTCAGGGTCCATAGCAATCAGCCCCAGCATTTT.